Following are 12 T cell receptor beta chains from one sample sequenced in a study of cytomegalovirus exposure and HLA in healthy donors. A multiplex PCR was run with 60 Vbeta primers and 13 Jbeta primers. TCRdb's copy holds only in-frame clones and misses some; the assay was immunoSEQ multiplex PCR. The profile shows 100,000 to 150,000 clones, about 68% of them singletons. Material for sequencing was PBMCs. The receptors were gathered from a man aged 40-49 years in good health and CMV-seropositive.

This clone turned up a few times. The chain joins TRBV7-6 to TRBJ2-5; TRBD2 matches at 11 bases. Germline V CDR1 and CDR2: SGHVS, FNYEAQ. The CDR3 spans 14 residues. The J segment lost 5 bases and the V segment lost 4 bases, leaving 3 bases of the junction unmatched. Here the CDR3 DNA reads TGTGCCAGCAGCTCACTAGCGGGGGTTGAGACCCAGTACTTC. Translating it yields CASSSLAGVETQYF.

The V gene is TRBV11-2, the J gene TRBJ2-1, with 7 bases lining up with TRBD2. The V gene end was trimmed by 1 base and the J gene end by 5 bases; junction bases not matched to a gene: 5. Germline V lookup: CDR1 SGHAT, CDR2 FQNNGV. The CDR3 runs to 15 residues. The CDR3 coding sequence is TGTGCCAGCAGCTTAGGGGGGGGACGAAACAATGAGCAGTTCTTC. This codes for CASSLGGGRNNEQFF.

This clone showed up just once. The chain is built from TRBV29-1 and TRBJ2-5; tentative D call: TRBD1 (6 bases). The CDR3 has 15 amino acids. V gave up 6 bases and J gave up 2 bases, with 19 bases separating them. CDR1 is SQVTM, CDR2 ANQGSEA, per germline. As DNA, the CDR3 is TGCAGCGTCTTTTCCTCAGGGGACCCACAAGAGACCCAGTACTTC. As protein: CSVFSSGDPQETQYF.

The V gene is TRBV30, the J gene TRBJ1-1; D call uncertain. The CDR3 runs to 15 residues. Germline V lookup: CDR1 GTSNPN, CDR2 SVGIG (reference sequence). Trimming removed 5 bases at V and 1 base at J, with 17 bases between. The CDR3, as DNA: TGTGCCTGGGAGGGCAAAGGCAGGAAGAACACTGAAGCTTTCTTT. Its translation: CAWEGKGRKNTEAFF.

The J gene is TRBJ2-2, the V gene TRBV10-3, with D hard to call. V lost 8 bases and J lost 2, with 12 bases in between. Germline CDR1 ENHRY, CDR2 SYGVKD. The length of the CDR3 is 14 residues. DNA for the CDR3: TGTGCCATCCAGCGAGGCAGCAACACCGGGGAGCTGTTTTTT. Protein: CAIQRGSNTGELFF.

CDR3 loop: CASSQGEGTYNSPLHF. The CDR3 region has the DNA TGCGCCAGCAGCCAAGGCGAGGGTACCTATAATTCACCCCTCCACTTT. The rearrangement links TRBV4-1 to TRBJ1-6, with D unresolved. Germline CDR1 is MGHRA and CDR2 is YSYEKL. The length of the CDR3 is 16 residues. V lost 1 base and J 2 bases, leaving 9 bases between the germline ends.

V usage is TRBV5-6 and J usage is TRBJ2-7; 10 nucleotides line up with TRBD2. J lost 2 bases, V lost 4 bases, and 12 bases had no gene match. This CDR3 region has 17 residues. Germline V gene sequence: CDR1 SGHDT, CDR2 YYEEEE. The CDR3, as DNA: TGTGCCAGCAGCCCTCCTAGCGGGAGAACATCTACCTACGAGCAGTACTTC. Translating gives CASSPPSGRTSTYEQYF.

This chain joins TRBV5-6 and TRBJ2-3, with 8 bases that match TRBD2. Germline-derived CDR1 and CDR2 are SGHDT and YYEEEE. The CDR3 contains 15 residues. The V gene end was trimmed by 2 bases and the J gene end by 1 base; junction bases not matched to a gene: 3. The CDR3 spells CASSFGSGGTDTQYF. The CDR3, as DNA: TGTGCCAGCAGCTTCGGTAGCGGGGGCACAGATACGCAGTATTTT.

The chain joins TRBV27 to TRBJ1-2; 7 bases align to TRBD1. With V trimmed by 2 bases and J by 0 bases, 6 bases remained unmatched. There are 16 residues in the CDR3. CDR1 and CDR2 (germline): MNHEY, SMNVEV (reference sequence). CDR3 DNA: TGTGCCAGCAGTTTAACCCGGACAGGAACTAACTATGGCTACACCTTC. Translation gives CASSLTRTGTNYGYTF.

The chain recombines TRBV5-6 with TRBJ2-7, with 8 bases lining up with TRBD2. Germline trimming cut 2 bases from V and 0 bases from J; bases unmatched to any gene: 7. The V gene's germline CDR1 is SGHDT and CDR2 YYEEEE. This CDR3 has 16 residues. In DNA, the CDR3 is TGTGCCAGCAGCTTCAGGGTAGCGGGAAGCTCCTACGAGCAGTACTTC. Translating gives CASSFRVAGSSYEQYF. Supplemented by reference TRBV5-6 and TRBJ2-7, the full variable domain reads DAGVTQSPTHLIKTRGQQVTLRCSPKSGHDTVSWYQQALGQGPQFIFQYYEEEERQRGNFPDRFSGHQFPNYSSELNVNALLLGDSALYLCASSFRVAGSSYEQYFGPGTRLTVT.

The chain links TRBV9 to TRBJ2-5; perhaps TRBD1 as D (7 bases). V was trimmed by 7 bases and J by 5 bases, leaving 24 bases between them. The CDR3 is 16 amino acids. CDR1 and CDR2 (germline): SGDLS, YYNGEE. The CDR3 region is CASSIRLGGLGETQYF. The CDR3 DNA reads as TGTGCCAGCTCCATTAGACTAGGGGGCTTGGGGGAGACCCAGTACTTC.

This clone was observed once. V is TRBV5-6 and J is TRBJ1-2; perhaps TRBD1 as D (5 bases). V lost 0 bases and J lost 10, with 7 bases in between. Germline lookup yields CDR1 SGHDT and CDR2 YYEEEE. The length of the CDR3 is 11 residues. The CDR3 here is CASSLGGVYTF. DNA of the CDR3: TGTGCCAGCAGCTTGGGGGGGGTCTACACCTTC.